This record looks at one T cell receptor (beta chain) sequence and its context. This clonotype has a count of ten or more. Its antigen target is currently unknown. No qualities accompany the bases; no much larger clone lies one base away. Libraries were made using RT-PCR. These reads were obtained on an Illumina HiSeq 2500. TCRdb reran the public reads through fastp at Q25 and MiXCR, keeping productive beta chains. Rows with one shared CDR3 protein collapse into an entry with the most common genes and DNA. The sample contains approximately 520,000 distinct CDR3 sequences, 16% of them found a single time. 2.5% to 3.5% of the sample comes from the top ten. The data were taken from a study of response to subunit inactivated influenza vaccine listed by TCRdb under 2018. Background on the whole study: Deep quantitative profiling of the T cell receptor repertoire was used in the study to follow responses to a trivalent subunit inactivated influenza vaccine. The paper's findings and limits, for the study overall: According to the authors, only a limited number of new T cells may be recruited by each seasonal influenza vaccination.

From its cysteine to its phenylalanine, the CDR3 spans 13 amino acids. Left in the record is the CDR3 DNA by itself, 39 bases read in frame from the first base. The germline V and J ends show losses of 6 bases and 5 bases respectively, and no gene match explains 4 bases of the junction. This chain is built from TRBV12-3 or TRBV12-4 and TRBJ2-1, with 7 middle bases fitting TRBD1. The sample consisted of CD4+ T cells sorted from PBMCs, taken roughly 24 months after vaccination. The sequence was obtained from a man aged 45 to 70 who received an inactivated influenza vaccine. Donor details come from another sample of the same person, matched by shared clones. The CDR3 region reads CASRRGQDNEQFF. The DNA sequence is as follows: TGTGCCAGCAGACGCGGACAGGACAATGAGCAGTTCTTC.